These 5 T cell receptor beta chains share one sample of origin, sequenced in a study of cytotoxic CD8 clonotypes in ibrutinib-treated CLL. TCRdb keeps only in-frame clones here, not all; method: immunoSEQ multiplex PCR. The sample shows around 250,000 clones, roughly 70% of them seen only once. This specimen was PBMCs, taken after 24 months of ibrutinib treatment. Receptor source: a human donor with chronic lymphocytic leukemia.

The gene calls are TRBV7-8 and TRBJ2-7; TRBD1 is a possible D gene (7 bases). V shed 4 bases and J shed 2 bases, with 12 bases lying between them. The V gene's germline CDR1 is SGHVS and CDR2 FQNEAQ. The CDR3 runs to 14 residues. The CDR3, as DNA: TGTGCCAGCAGCTGGCGGGACAGCCCCTACGAGCAGTACTTC. Its translation is CASSWRDSPYEQYF.

This clone came up a few times. The V and J genes are TRBV19 and TRBJ2-7; TRBD2 agrees at 13 bases. The CDR3 is 16 residues long. Germline CDR1 reads LNHDA; CDR2 reads SQIVND (reference sequence). Germline trimming cut 5 bases from V and 5 bases from J; bases unmatched to any gene: 9. The CDR3 is CASSLRTSGSRNEQYF. The CDR3 DNA reads as TGTGCCAGTAGTTTAAGGACTAGCGGGAGTAGGAACGAGCAGTACTTC.

This chain uses TRBV19 with TRBJ1-5; no reliable D call. Germline values: CDR1 LNHDA, CDR2 SQIVND (reference sequence). This CDR3 is 14 amino acids long. V dropped 5 bases and J dropped 4 bases, with 12 bases sitting between them. The CDR3: CASSAENGNQPQHF. The DNA for the CDR3 is TGTGCCAGTAGTGCTGAGAACGGGAATCAGCCCCAGCATTTT.

The chain is built from TRBV13 and TRBJ2-7; tentative D call: TRBD1 (6 bases). The CDR3 is made up of 14 amino acids. V shed 3 bases and J shed 6 bases, with 15 bases lying between them. Germline assignment: CDR1 PRHDT and CDR2 FYEKMQ (reference sequence). CDR3 coding DNA: TGTGCCAGCAGCTTCCTGGGGCAGGGGCGCGAGCAGTACTTC. Translating gives CASSFLGQGREQYF.

This clone was observed a handful of times. This CDR3 reads CASSQDKGYGYTF. The CDR3 bases are TGTGCCAGCAGCCAAGATAAGGGCTATGGCTACACCTTC. V usage is TRBV4-2 and J usage is TRBJ1-2, with D unresolved. The ends were cut back, 0 bases at V and 4 bases at J, with 6 bases in the middle. The germline V gene has CDR1 LGHNA and CDR2 YNFKEQ. The CDR3 is 13 amino acids.